This entry features one TCR beta chain sequence. Its recognized antigen is unknown. Within one base of it there is no much larger clone, and no base qualities were kept. The sample is drawn from a study of T-cell reconstitution after alpha-beta-depleted transplantation in children (TCRdb year 2016). About the study as a whole: The study quantitatively tracked T-cell immune reconstitution after TCRalphabeta/CD19-depleted allogeneic hematopoietic cell transplantation in children using TCR repertoire profiling.

The library was produced with PCR. The instrument given in TCRdb is Illumina HiSeq 2500. TCR libraries were prepared with molecular barcoding, using unique molecular identifiers to normalize TCRbeta repertoire quantification. Using fastp trimming at Q25 and MiXCR clonotype assembly, TCRdb reanalyzed the public sequencing data and kept in-frame beta chains. Every distinct CDR3 protein forms one entry, paired with its most common genes and DNA. The sample contains hundreds of thousands of distinct CDR3 sequences, around a third of them found a single time. The ten largest clones represent approximately 2.3% of the sample. V gives up 6 bases and J gives up 5 bases, and the segment between their germline ends measures 25 bases. The germline V gene encodes CDR1 ENHRY and CDR2 SYGVKD. Measured from the cysteine to the phenylalanine, the CDR3 is 17 residues long. Here the CDR3 DNA is all that survives: 51 bases in frame from base 1.

The receptor chain draws on TRBV10-3 and TRBJ2-5, with the D call tentatively TRBD1 or TRBD2, each fitting 6 bases. This TCR derives from a human donor who donated a stem cell graft to a child with aplastic anemia. The sample consisted of PBMCs from the stem cell graft donor, taken from the stem cell graft. The DNA reads TGTGCCATCAGGCCCTCAACCTTACAGGGAGGAGGCGAGACCCAGTACTTC. It translates to CAIRPSTLQGGGETQYF.